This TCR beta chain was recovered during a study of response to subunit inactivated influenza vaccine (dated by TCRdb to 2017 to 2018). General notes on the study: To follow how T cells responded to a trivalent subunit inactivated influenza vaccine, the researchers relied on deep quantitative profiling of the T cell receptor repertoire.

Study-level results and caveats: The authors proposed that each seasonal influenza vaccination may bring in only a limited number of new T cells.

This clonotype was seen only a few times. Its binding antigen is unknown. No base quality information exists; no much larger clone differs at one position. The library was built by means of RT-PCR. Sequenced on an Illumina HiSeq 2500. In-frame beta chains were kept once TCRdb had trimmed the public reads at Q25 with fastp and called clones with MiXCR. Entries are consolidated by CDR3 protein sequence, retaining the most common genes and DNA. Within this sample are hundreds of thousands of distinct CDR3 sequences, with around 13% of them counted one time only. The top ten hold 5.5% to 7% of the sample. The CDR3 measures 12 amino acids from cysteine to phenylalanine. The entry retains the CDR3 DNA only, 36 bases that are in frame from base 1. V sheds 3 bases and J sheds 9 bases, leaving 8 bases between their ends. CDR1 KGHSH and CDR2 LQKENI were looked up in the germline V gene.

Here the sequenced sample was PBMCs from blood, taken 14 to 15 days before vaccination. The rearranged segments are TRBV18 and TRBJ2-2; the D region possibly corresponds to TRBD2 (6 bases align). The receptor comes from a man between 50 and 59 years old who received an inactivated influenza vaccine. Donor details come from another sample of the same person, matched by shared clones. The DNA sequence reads TGTGCCAGCTCACCGCGGGGAAGGGAGCTGTTTTTT. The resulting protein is CASSPRGRELFF. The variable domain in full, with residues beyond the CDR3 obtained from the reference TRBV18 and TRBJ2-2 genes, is NAGVMQNPRHLVRRRGQEARLRCSPMKGHSHVYWYRQLPEEGLKFMVYLQKENIIDESGMPKERFSAEFPKEGPSILRIQQVVRGDSAAYFCASSPRGRELFFGEGSRLTVL.